The 25 T cell receptor beta chains given below trace back to one sample, sequenced in a study of PD-1 blockade in classical Hodgkin lymphoma. Some clones are missing from TCRdb's copy, which holds only in-frame ones; the method was immunoSEQ multiplex PCR. Found here are roughly 40,000 clones, around two thirds of them singletons; the top ten hold 2.5% to 3.5%. Relapses following autologous stem cell transplantation were seen in all patients, with brentuximab vedotin exposure varying. The material sequenced was peripheral blood mononuclear cells (PBMCs), taken at baseline. These receptors all come from a human donor with classical Hodgkin lymphoma.

This chain links TRBV15 with TRBJ2-5; 9 bases align to TRBD1. In germline, CDR1 is LNHNV, CDR2 YYDKDF (reference sequence). The J segment lost 2 bases and the V segment lost 6 bases, leaving 1 base of the junction unmatched. The length of the CDR3 is 13 residues. CDR3 region: CATRGTGQETQYF. The CDR3 DNA reads as TGTGCCACCAGGGGGACAGGGCAAGAGACCCAGTACTTC.

This clone has only a few counts. Other DNA sequences in the sample encode the same CDR3. J is TRBJ2-3 and V is TRBV4-1, with 11 bases fitting TRBD2. Losses at the gene ends were 4 bases for V and 2 bases for J; bases not matched to a gene: 14. The CDR3 is 19 amino acids. Germline V gives CDR1 MGHRA, CDR2 YSYEKL. CDR3 loop: CASSPGPLAGGPLTDTQYF. The DNA of the CDR3 is TGCGCCAGCAGCCCTGGACCCCTAGCGGGGGGCCCGCTCACAGATACGCAGTATTTT.

This clone has only a few counts. The V call is TRBV4-3, the J call TRBJ2-7; possible D gene TRBD2, 6 bases. Trimming pared 0 bases from V and 4 bases from J, leaving 10 bases between. Germline V lookup: CDR1 LGHNA, CDR2 YSLEER. CDR3 length equals 14 residues. CDR3 nucleotide sequence: TGCGCCAGCAGCCAAGATCCCGGGGGATACGAGCAGTACTTC. Translating it yields CASSQDPGGYEQYF.

This clone turned up a few times. The chain employs TRBV7-9 and TRBJ1-2; a weak D match, TRBD1 (6 bases). V dropped 3 bases and J dropped 6 bases, with 17 bases sitting between them. This CDR3 is 15 amino acids long. In germline, CDR1 is SEHNR, CDR2 FQNEAQ (reference sequence). In nucleotides, the CDR3 is TGTGCCAGCAGCTTCTCCGGATGGGGGGCAAATGGCTACACCTTC. It codes for CASSFSGWGANGYTF.

J is TRBJ2-1 and V is TRBV27; TRBD2 agrees at 11 bases. CDR1 is MNHEY and CDR2 is SMNVEV in the germline V gene (reference sequence). The CDR3 spans 16 residues. V gave up 6 bases and J gave up 8 bases; unmatched junction bases: 12. This CDR3 is CASRPIAGTSGDEQFF. The CDR3 bases are TGTGCCAGCAGGCCAATTGCCGGGACTAGCGGTGATGAGCAGTTCTTC.

CDR3 in amino acids: CASSPLGQGSNQPQHF. In DNA, the CDR3 is TGTGCCAGTAGTCCATTAGGACAGGGGAGCAATCAGCCCCAGCATTTT. The V and J genes are TRBV19 and TRBJ1-5, with TRBD1 matching 9 bases. Germline V gives CDR1 LNHDA, CDR2 SQIVND (reference sequence). The CDR3 runs to 16 residues. V dropped 5 bases and J dropped 1; count of bases not matched to a gene: 6.

J is TRBJ1-2 and V is TRBV6-1; 8 bases agree with TRBD1. The V and J ends lost 4 bases and 10 bases, in that order; junction bases with no gene match: 14. The CDR3 consists of 15 residues. Germline V gene data show CDR1 as MNHNS and CDR2 as SASEGT. The CDR3 reads CASSAGPGTGAYYTF. The CDR3 DNA reads as TGTGCCAGCAGTGCAGGACCCGGGACAGGAGCTTACTACACCTTC.

The gene calls are TRBV18 and TRBJ2-1, with 7 bases matching TRBD2. The CDR3 extends over 13 amino acids. The J segment lost 5 bases and the V segment lost 2 bases, leaving 0 bases of the junction unmatched. Germline CDR1 and CDR2: KGHSH and LQKENI. The chain's CDR3 is CASSPGRDNEQFF. The CDR3 DNA reads TGTGCCAGCTCACCAGGGAGGGACAATGAGCAGTTCTTC.

This clone came up a few times. The V call is TRBV11-2, the J call TRBJ1-1; possible D gene TRBD1, 5 bases. The germline V and J ends were trimmed by 5 bases and 3 bases, with 22 bases remaining between them. This CDR3 is built from 17 residues. Germline CDR1 and CDR2: SGHAT and FQNNGV. CDR3 in DNA: TGTGCCAGCAGCAACCCAGGGTTTAATCCGCTAGACACTGAAGCTTTCTTT. Its translation is CASSNPGFNPLDTEAFF.

The gene calls are TRBV30 and TRBJ2-6; 7 nucleotides line up with TRBD2. CDR1 and CDR2 (germline): GTSNPN, SVGIG (reference sequence). The CDR3 is 18 amino acids. Germline trimming cut 2 bases from V and 0 bases from J; bases unmatched to any gene: 10. CDR3 loop: CAWSRTGGGLSGANVLTF. The CDR3 DNA reads as TGTGCCTGGAGTAGAACGGGCGGGGGACTCTCTGGGGCCAACGTCCTGACTTTC.

This sequence joins TRBV5-1 and TRBJ2-7; 7 bases are shared with TRBD2. V gave up 3 bases and J gave up 2 bases; unmatched junction bases: 8. CDR1 is SGHRS and CDR2 is YFSETQ in the germline V gene. The CDR3 has 15 amino acids. The CDR3 DNA sequence: TGCGCCAGCAGCTCAATTCTAGCGGAGACCTACGAGCAGTACTTC. It yields the protein CASSSILAETYEQYF.

There are a few counts of this clone. The chain is built from TRBV7-2 and TRBJ1-5, with D possibly TRBD1 on 5 matching bases. V was shortened by 1 base and J by 9 bases, with 22 bases between the two germline ends. CDR3 length: 17 amino acids. CDR1 and CDR2 from the germline V gene are SGHTA and FQGNSA. As DNA, the CDR3 is TGTGCCAGCAGCTTAGAGAAGGGCCCCGCAGGGCTCACGCCCCAGCATTTT. Its translation: CASSLEKGPAGLTPQHF.

This clone was found a few times. V usage is TRBV29-1 and J usage is TRBJ1-1, with D unclear. Germline loops: CDR1 SQVTM, CDR2 ANQGSEA. CDR3 length: 10 amino acids. Trimming shortened V by 6 bases and J by 3 bases, and 5 bases separated the two germline ends. This CDR3 reads CSVSDTEAFF. CDR3 in DNA: TGCAGCGTGAGCGACACTGAAGCTTTCTTT. The full variable domain, with the rest looked up from reference TRBV29-1 and TRBJ1-1, is SAVISQKPSRDICQRGTSLTIQCQVDSQVTMMFWYRQQPGQSLTLIATANQGSEATYESGFVIDKFPISRPNLTFSTLTVSNMSPEDSSIYLCSVSDTEAFFGQGTRLTVV.

The chain links TRBV9 to TRBJ1-2, with D possibly being TRBD1 (5 bases). CDR1 SGDLS and CDR2 YYNGEE come from the germline V gene. V was shortened by 5 bases and J by 8 bases, with 16 bases between the two germline ends. This CDR3 spans 13 amino acids. The CDR3 spells CASSGGGDRGYTF. CDR3 nucleotide sequence: TGTGCCAGCAGTGGCGGGGGTGATCGAGGCTACACCTTC.

The gene calls are TRBV28 and TRBJ2-7, with a weak D call TRBD2 (6 bases). With 4 bases removed from V and 0 bases from J, the gap between germline ends came to 13 bases. The CDR3 has 15 amino acids. Germline CDR1 reads MDHEN; CDR2 reads SYDVKM. CDR3 loop: CASSSQRLDSYEQYF. Written as DNA, the CDR3 is TGTGCCAGCAGTTCCCAAAGACTAGACTCCTACGAGCAGTACTTC. The complete variable domain, with remaining parts taken from reference TRBV28 and TRBJ2-7, reads DVKVTQSSRYLVKRTGEKVFLECVQDMDHENMFWYRQDPGLGLRLIYFSYDVKMKEKGDIPEGYSVSREKKERFSLILESASTNQTSMYLCASSSQRLDSYEQYFGPGTRLTVT.

This clone was found a few times. The chain carries TRBV9 and TRBJ1-3, with unresolved D. Trimming removed 0 bases from V and 0 bases from J, with 7 bases in between. This CDR3 region has 15 residues. Germline V gene data show CDR1 as SGDLS and CDR2 as YYNGEE. CDR3 nucleotide sequence: TGTGCCAGCAGCGTAGACGGTTCCTCTGGAAACACCATATATTTT. This sequence encodes CASSVDGSSGNTIYF.

The chain recombines TRBV7-6 with TRBJ2-7, with D perhaps TRBD2 (7 bases). Trimming left V 5 bases short and J 1 base short, with 18 bases between. Germline values: CDR1 SGHVS, CDR2 FNYEAQ. The CDR3 runs to 16 residues. The DNA for the CDR3 is TGTGCCAGCAGCCCGTCGGCGGGGGCTCTTTCCTACGAGCAGTACTTC. Protein sequence: CASSPSAGALSYEQYF.

This clone was seen just once. The genes are TRBV9 and TRBJ2-3; D gene uncertain. CDR1 and CDR2 (germline): SGDLS, YYNGEE. CDR3 length equals 16 residues. Trimming removed 0 bases from V and 2 bases from J, with 13 bases in between. This CDR3 is CASSVDRTEYTDTQYF. As DNA, the CDR3 is TGTGCCAGCAGCGTAGATCGGACGGAGTACACAGATACGCAGTATTTT.

This clone was found once. The chain employs TRBV9 and TRBJ2-2; D might be TRBD1 (6 bases). Trimming stripped 0 bases from V and 0 bases from J, with 15 bases between. Germline loops: CDR1 SGDLS, CDR2 YYNGEE. The CDR3 contains 18 residues. The CDR3 loop reads CASSVARQVYPNTGELFF. CDR3 bases: TGTGCCAGCAGCGTAGCACGACAGGTTTACCCGAACACCGGGGAGCTGTTTTTT.

CDR3 nucleotide sequence: TGCGCCACCGATGTAGGCAATCAGCCCCAGCATTTT. Its protein product is CATDVGNQPQHF. The rearrangement links TRBV10-2 to TRBJ1-5; D unresolved. Trimming removed 10 bases at V and 2 bases at J, with 9 bases between. The CDR3 consists of 12 residues. Germline V CDR1 and CDR2: WSHSY, SAAADI.

In its sample, this clone was seen a few times. This sequence joins TRBV12-2 and TRBJ2-3; TRBD2 is the table's D call and was not checked against the DNA. TRBV12-2 is deemed a pseudogene. The CDR3 is made up of 16 amino acids. This chain's CDR3 is CASRLIGTSRTDTQYF. DNA of the CDR3: TGTGCAAGTCGCTTGATCGGGACTAGTCGCACAGATACGCAGTATTTT.

This clone was seen a single time. The CDR3 reads CASSDVGYGYTF. CDR3 nucleotides: TGTGCCAGCAGCGACGTGGGCTATGGCTACACCTTC. The J gene is TRBJ1-2, the V gene TRBV9; D remains unclear. This CDR3 is 12 amino acids long. V lost 3 bases and J 4 bases, leaving 7 bases between the germline ends. From germline, CDR1 is SGDLS and CDR2 YYNGEE.

The V and J genes are TRBV9 and TRBJ2-3; no clear D gene. Trimming cost V 3 bases and J 1 base, with 6 bases left between them. Germline assignment: CDR1 SGDLS and CDR2 YYNGEE. The CDR3 covers 13 residues. CDR3: CASSETGTDTQYF. In nucleotides, the CDR3 is TGTGCCAGCAGCGAAACAGGCACAGATACGCAGTATTTT.

This chain links TRBV30 with TRBJ1-1; tentative D call: TRBD1 (5 bases). The CDR3 has 12 amino acids. CDR1 and CDR2 (germline): GTSNPN, SVGIG (reference sequence). The V gene lost 8 bases and the J gene lost 4 bases, with 14 bases spanning the gap. DNA for the CDR3: TGTGCCGGGTGGCCAGGGAGCACTGAAGCTTTCTTT. Translation gives CAGWPGSTEAFF.

This chain joins TRBV11-3 and TRBJ1-1, with D maybe TRBD1 (6 bases). The ends were cut back, 6 bases at V and 1 base at J, with 9 bases in the middle. The germline V gene has CDR1 SGHNT and CDR2 YENEEA. This CDR3 has 13 amino acids. CDR3 sequence reads: CASSTTGNTEAFF. DNA for the CDR3: TGTGCCAGCAGTACGACAGGGAACACTGAAGCTTTCTTT.